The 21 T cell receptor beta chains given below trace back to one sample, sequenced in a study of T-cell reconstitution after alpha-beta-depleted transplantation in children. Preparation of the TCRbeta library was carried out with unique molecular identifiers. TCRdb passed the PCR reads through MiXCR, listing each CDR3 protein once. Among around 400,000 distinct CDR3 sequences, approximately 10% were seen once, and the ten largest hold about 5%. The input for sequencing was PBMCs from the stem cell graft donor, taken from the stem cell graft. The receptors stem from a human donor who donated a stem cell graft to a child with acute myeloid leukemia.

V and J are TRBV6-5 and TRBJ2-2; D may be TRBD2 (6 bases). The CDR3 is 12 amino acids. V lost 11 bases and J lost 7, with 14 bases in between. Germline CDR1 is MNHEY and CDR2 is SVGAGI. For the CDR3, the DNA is TGTGCCGGTACCGCGGGGTTCGGGGAGCTGTTTTTT. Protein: CAGTAGFGELFF.

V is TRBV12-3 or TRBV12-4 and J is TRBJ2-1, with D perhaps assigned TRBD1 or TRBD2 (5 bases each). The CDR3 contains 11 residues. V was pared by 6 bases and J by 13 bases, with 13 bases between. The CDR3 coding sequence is TGTGCCAGCAGCCCCGGGACGGCACAGTTCTTC. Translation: CASSPGTAQFF.

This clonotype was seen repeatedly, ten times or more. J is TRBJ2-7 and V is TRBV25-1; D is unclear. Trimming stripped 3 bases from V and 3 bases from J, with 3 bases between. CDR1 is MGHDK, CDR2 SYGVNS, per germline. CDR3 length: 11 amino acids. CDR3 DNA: TGTGCCAGCAGTGATATCTACGAGCAGTACGTC. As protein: CASSDIYEQYV.

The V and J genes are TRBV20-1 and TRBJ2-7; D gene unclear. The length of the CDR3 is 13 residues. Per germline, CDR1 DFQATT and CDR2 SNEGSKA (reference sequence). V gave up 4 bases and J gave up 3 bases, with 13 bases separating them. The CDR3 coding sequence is TGCAGTGCTAATCTGGCAGATTTCTACGAGCAGTACTTC. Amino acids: CSANLADFYEQYF.

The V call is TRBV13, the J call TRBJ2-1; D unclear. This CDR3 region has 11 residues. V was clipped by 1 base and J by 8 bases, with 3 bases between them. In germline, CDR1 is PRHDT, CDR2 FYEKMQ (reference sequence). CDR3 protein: CASSLVHEQFF. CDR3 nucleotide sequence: TGTGCCAGCAGCTTAGTACATGAGCAGTTCTTC.

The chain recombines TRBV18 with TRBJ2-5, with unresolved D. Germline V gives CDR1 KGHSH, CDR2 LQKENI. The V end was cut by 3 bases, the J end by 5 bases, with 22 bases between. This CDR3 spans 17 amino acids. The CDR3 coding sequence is TGTGCCAGCTCACCTGCTAGGCCGCGAACCCCTGAGGAGACCCAGTACTTC. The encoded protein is CASSPARPRTPEETQYF.

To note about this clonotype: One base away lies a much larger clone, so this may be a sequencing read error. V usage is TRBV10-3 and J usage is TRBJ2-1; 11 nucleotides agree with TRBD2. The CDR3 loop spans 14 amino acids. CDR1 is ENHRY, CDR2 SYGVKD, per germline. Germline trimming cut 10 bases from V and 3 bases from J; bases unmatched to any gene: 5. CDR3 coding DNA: TGTGCCACCACTAGCGGGAGTAGCTACAATGAGCAGTTCTTC. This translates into CATTSGSSYNEQFF.

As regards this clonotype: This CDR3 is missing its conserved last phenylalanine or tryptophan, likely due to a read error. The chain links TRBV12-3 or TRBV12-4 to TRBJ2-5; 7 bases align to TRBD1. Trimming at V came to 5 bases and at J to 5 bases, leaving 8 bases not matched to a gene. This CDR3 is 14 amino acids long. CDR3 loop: CASSHPTGSETQYS. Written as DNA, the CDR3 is TGTGCCAGCAGTCACCCGACAGGGTCGGAGACCCAGTACTCC.

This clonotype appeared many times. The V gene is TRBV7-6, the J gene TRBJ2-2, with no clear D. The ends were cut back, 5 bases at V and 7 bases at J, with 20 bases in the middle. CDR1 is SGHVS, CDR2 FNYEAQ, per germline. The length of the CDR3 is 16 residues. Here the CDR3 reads CASSPSRVSMDGELFF. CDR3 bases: TGTGCCAGCAGCCCTAGTCGGGTTAGCATGGACGGGGAGCTGTTTTTT.

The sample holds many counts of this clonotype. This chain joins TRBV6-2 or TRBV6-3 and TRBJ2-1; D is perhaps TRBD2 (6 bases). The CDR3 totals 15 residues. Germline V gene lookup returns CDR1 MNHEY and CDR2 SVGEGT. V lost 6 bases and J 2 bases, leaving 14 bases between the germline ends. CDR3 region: CASSPREIPYNEQFF. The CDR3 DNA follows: TGTGCCAGCAGCCCCCGGGAGATCCCCTACAATGAGCAGTTCTTC.

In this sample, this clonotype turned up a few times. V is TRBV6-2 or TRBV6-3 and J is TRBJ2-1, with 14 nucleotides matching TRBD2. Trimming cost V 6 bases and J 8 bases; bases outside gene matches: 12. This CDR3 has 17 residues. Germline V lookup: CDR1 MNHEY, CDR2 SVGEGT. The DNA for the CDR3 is TGTGCCAGCAGACCCCCGGGACTAGCGGGAGCCTTGGATGAGCAGTTCTTC. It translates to CASRPPGLAGALDEQFF.

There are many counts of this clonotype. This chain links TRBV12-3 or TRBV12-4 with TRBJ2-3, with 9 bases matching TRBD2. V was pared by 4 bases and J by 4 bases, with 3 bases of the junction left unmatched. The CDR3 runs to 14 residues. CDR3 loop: CASSSGLAPDTQYF. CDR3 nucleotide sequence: TGTGCCAGCAGTTCGGGACTAGCCCCAGATACGCAGTATTTT.

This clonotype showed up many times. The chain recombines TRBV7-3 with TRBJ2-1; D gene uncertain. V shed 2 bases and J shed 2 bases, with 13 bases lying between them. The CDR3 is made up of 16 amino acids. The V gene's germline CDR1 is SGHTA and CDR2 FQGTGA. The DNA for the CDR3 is TGTGCCAGCAGCTTAGAGTTGGGCGGACCCTACAATGAGCAGTTCTTC. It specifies CASSLELGGPYNEQFF.

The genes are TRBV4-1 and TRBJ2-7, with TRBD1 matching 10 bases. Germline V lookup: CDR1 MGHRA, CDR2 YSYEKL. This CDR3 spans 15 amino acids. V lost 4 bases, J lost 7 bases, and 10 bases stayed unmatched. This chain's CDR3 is CASSLAGQGVREQYF. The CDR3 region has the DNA TGCGCCAGCAGCCTCGCCGGACAGGGGGTCAGGGAGCAGTACTTC.

The CDR3 protein is CASMLSSYNEQFF. The DNA for the CDR3 is TGTGCCAGCATGCTCAGCTCCTACAATGAGCAGTTCTTC. This chain uses TRBV2 with TRBJ2-1; no reliable D call. The CDR3 length is 13 residues. V gave up 7 bases and J gave up 0 bases, with 7 bases separating them. Germline lookup yields CDR1 SNHLY and CDR2 FYNNEI.

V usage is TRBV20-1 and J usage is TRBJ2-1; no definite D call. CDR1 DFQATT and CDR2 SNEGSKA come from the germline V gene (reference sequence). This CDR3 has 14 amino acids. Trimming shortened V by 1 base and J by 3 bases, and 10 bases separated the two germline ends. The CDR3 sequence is CSARGPDDYNEQFF. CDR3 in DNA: TGCAGTGCTAGAGGACCGGACGACTACAATGAGCAGTTCTTC.

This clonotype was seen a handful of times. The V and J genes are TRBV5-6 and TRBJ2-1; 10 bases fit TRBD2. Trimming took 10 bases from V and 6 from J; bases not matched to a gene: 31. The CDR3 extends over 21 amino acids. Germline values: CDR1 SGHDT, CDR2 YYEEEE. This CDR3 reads CAPKDASERGGLWPRVNEQFF. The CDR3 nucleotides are TGTGCCCCCAAAGACGCCAGCGAGCGGGGGGGACTCTGGCCTAGGGTCAATGAGCAGTTCTTC.

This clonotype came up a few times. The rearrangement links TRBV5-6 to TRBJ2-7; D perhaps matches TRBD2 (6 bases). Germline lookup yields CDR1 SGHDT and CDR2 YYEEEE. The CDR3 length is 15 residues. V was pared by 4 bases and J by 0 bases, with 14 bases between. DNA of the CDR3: TGTGCCAGCAGCCTGGGGGGACTCAACTCCTACGAGCAGTACGTC. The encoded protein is CASSLGGLNSYEQYV.

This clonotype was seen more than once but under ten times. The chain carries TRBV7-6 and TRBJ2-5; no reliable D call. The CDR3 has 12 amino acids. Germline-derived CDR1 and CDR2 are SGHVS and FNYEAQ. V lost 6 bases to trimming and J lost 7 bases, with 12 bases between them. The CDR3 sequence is CASSQSSATQYF. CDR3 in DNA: TGTGCCAGCAGTCAGTCGAGCGCGACCCAGTACTTC.

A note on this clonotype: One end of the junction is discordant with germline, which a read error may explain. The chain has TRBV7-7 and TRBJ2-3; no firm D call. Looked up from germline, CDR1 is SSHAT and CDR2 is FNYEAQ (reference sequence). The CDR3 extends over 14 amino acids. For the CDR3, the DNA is TGTGCTAGCAGCTTAAGGCCCAACACAGATACGCAGTATTTT. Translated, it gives CASSLRPNTDTQYF. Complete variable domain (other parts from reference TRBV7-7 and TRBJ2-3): GAGVSQSPRYKVTKRGQDVTLRCDPISSHATLYWYQQALGQGPEFLTYFNYEAQPDKSGLPSDRFSAERPEGSISTLTIQRTEQRDSAMYRCASSLRPNTDTQYFGPGTRLTVL.

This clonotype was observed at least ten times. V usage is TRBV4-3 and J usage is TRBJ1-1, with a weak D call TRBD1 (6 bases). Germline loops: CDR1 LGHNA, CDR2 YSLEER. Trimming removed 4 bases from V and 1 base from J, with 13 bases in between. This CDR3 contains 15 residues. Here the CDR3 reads CASSPGQFQNTEAFF. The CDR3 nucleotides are TGCGCCAGCAGCCCTGGACAGTTTCAGAACACTGAAGCTTTCTTT.